These T cell receptor beta chains were read from a single sample in a study of graft-versus-host responses after intestinal transplantation. No antigen is known for these receptors. The protocol was immunoSEQ multiplex PCR, while the TCRdb copy is restricted to in-frame clones and leaves out a portion. The sample has about 99,000 clones; over 85% are singletons. The starting material was unstimulated CD8+ T cells sorted from spleen or lymph node cells, obtained before intestinal transplant. The receptors come from a human donor who received an intestinal transplant. Each CDR3 is given with its conserved first and last residue. A D gene is named only where the DNA matches it firmly. Rows give clone size only sometimes, using once, few, many, or a class for an expanded clone.

V gene	J gene	D gene	clone size	CDR3 DNA	CDR3 protein
TRBV7-2	TRBJ2-3	TRBD2	.	TGTGCCAGCAGCTTTGGAAGCTGGGCTAGCGGGCGCACAGATACGCAGTATTTT	CASSFGSWASGRTDTQYF
TRBV13	TRBJ1-4	.	.	TGTGCCAGCAGCTTAGATAGGGCAAACGAAAAACTGTTTTTT	CASSLDRANEKLFF
TRBV6-1	TRBJ2-3	TRBD2	.	TGTGCCAGCAGTGAAGCCCCAACTAGCGGGGCAGATACGCAGTATTTT	CASSEAPTSGADTQYF
TRBV6-5	TRBJ2-7	.	.	TGTGCCAGCGGATTAAATATCGGGCAGTACTTC	CASGLNIGQYF
TRBV7-6	TRBJ2-1	.	once	TGTGCCAGCAGCCAAGGACTGGCGGATGAGCAGTTCTTC	CASSQGLADEQFF
TRBV5-7	TRBJ1-3	.	.	TGTGCCAGCTCGCGGGACGCTGGAAACACCATATATTTT	CASSRDAGNTIYF
TRBV7-9	TRBJ1-4	.	.	TGTGCCAGCAGCCGGACATTTCACGAGAGTGAAAAACTGTTTTTT	CASSRTFHESEKLFF
TRBV6-5	TRBJ2-7	.	.	TGTGCCAGCAACCCCGCTCGAACTGCCACCTACGAGCAGTACTTC	CASNPARTATYEQYF
TRBV6-1	TRBJ1-2	TRBD1	.	TGTGCCAGCAGTGAAGGGACAGGTTATTCGACAGGGAACTATGGCTACACCTTC	CASSEGTGYSTGNYGYTF
TRBV27	TRBJ1-2	TRBD1	once	TGTGCCAGCAGTGCAAACCGGGACAGGGTTTTAGGCTACACCTTC	CASSANRDRVLGYTF
TRBV6-6	TRBJ1-2	TRBD1	.	TGTGCCAGCAGTTACTCCCCGGGACAGGGGTATGGCTACACCTTC	CASSYSPGQGYGYTF
TRBV6-1	TRBJ2-3	TRBD2	once	TGTGCCAGCAGGACTAGCGGGGTCACAGATACGCAGTATTTT	CASRTSGVTDTQYF
TRBV5-4	TRBJ2-7	.	.	TGTGCCAGCAGCTCCCGTGGCGAGCAGTACTTC	CASSSRGEQYF
TRBV6-6	TRBJ1-1	.	.	TGTGCCAGCAGTTACGACCTTGGCACTGAAGCTTTCTTT	CASSYDLGTEAFF
TRBV5-5	TRBJ2-7	TRBD1	.	TGTGCCAGCAGCTCTTACGGGACAGAACTTAACTACGAGCAGTACTTC	CASSSYGTELNYEQYF
TRBV7-9	TRBJ2-5	.	.	TGTGCCAGCAGCTCCGGGACATCCTTACAAGAGACCCAGTACTTC	CASSSGTSLQETQYF
TRBV15	TRBJ2-2	.	.	TGTGCCACCAGCAGAGCTCTAGCGTACGATCCCGGGGAGCTGTTTTTT	CATSRALAYDPGELFF
TRBV14	TRBJ1-2	.	.	TGTGCCAGCAGCCCGGGGGGGAGTTACTATGGCTACACCTTC	CASSPGGSYYGYTF
TRBV4-1	TRBJ2-1	.	.	TGCGCCAGCAGCCAAGAGTCCTACAATGAGCAGTTCTTC	CASSQESYNEQFF
TRBV19	TRBJ1-1	.	.	TGTGCCAGTAGTATTTCAGTCAGCACTGAAGCTTTCTTT	CASSISVSTEAFF
TRBV19	TRBJ1-2	TRBD1	once	TGTGCCAGTAGTATCTACATGGGACAGGCTAGTGGCTACACCTTC	CASSIYMGQASGYTF
TRBV4-1	TRBJ1-2	.	.	TGCGCCAGCAGCCAGTTTCGGGGAGGTAACTATGGCTACACCTTC	CASSQFRGGNYGYTF
TRBV11-2	TRBJ2-3	TRBD2	.	TGTGCCAGCAGCTCCTTGGCGGGGGGGCAAGATACGCAGTATTTT	CASSSLAGGQDTQYF
TRBV15	TRBJ2-7	TRBD2	.	TGTGCCACCAGCCCACTAGCGTCACCCTACGAGCAGTACTTC	CATSPLASPYEQYF
TRBV27	TRBJ2-3	TRBD2	.	TGTGCCAGCAGTCCCTATAGCGGGGGGGCCGCTACAGATACGCAGTATTTT	CASSPYSGGAATDTQYF
TRBV27	TRBJ2-1	.	.	TGTGCCAGCAGATTGGGGAGCTCCTACAATGAGCAGTTCTTC	CASRLGSSYNEQFF
TRBV7-9	TRBJ2-3	TRBD2	.	TGTGCCAGCAGCTTTAGCGGGGGGGCCTCGGGGACGCAGTATTTT	CASSFSGGASGTQYF
TRBV14	TRBJ2-2	.	.	TGTGCCAGCAGCCGGGGGCCGGACACCGGGGAGCTGTTTTTT	CASSRGPDTGELFF
TRBV7-8	TRBJ1-5	.	.	TGTGCCAGCAGCTTAGAGACCCAGAGCAATCAGCCCCAGCATTTT	CASSLETQSNQPQHF
TRBV5-1	TRBJ2-2	.	.	TGCGCCAGCAGCTTCAGGCCGGACAAGGAGCTGTTTTTT	CASSFRPDKELFF
TRBV9	TRBJ2-7	.	.	TGTGCCAGCAGCGTAGGGACAGACTCAACTTACGAGCAGTACTTC	CASSVGTDSTYEQYF
TRBV11-2	TRBJ2-2	.	.	TGTGCCAGCAGCTTAGCCCAGGGGACCGGGGAGCTGTTTTTT	CASSLAQGTGELFF
TRBV2	TRBJ2-5	.	.	TGTGCCAGCTCCACGCCGGGTGGACAGCAAGAGACCCAGTACTTC	CASSTPGGQQETQYF
TRBV7-8	TRBJ1-1	.	.	TGTGCCAGCAGCTTAAGTCTACCGGGGACTGAAGCTTTCTTT	CASSLSLPGTEAFF
TRBV9	TRBJ2-1	TRBD1	.	TGTGCCAGCAGCCCGTGGACAGGGGCATACAATGAGCAGTTCTTC	CASSPWTGAYNEQFF
TRBV9	TRBJ2-5	.	.	TGTGCCAGCAGCGTAGGGGGGACTGCAGAAGAGACCCAGTACTTC	CASSVGGTAEETQYF
TRBV4-1	TRBJ2-7	TRBD2	.	TGCGCCAGCAGCCACCTACTAGCGGGGGATTCCTACGAGCAGTACTTC	CASSHLLAGDSYEQYF
TRBV6-1	TRBJ1-2	.	once	TGTGCCAGCAGATCTTTCGGGAGGACGGGGGGCTACACCTTC	CASRSFGRTGGYTF
TRBV6-5	TRBJ1-6	.	.	TGTGCCAGCACTCCACAGGGCTGGTATTCACCCCTCCACTTT	CASTPQGWYSPLHF
TRBV7-9	TRBJ1-1	.	.	TGTGCCAGCGTGCGAGATGGAAGGACTGAAGCTTTCTTT	CASVRDGRTEAFF
TRBV5-5	TRBJ2-3	.	.	TGTGCCAGCAGCCGCGGGGACAGTTACACAGATACGCAGTATTTT	CASSRGDSYTDTQYF
TRBV6-5	TRBJ1-4	.	.	TGTGCCAGCAGTTACTTCGGACGTGCGAGCGAAAAACTGTTTTTT	CASSYFGRASEKLFF
TRBV14	TRBJ2-7	.	.	TGTGCCAGCAGCCAACCGACAGCTTCAAGCTCCTACGAGCAGTACTTC	CASSQPTASSSYEQYF
TRBV11-2	TRBJ2-7	.	.	TGTGCCAGCAGCTTAGGTACTAGCAGCTACTACGAGCAGTACTTC	CASSLGTSSYYEQYF
TRBV4-1	TRBJ2-3	TRBD2	.	TGCGCCAGCAGCCAAATGGGGGGGGGATCCACAGATACGCAGTATTTT	CASSQMGGGSTDTQYF
TRBV7-9	TRBJ2-3	.	once	TGTGCCAGCAGCTTTCGTAATTCGGAAGGCTACACAGATACGCAGTATTTT	CASSFRNSEGYTDTQYF
TRBV7-6	TRBJ2-2	.	.	TGTGCCAGCAGCCCAATAGCCGGGGAGCTGTTTTTT	CASSPIAGELFF
TRBV7-9	TRBJ2-7	TRBD2	.	TGTGCCAGCAGCTCCCCCATACGACTAGCGGGGGTCCTCTACGAGCAGTACTTC	CASSSPIRLAGVLYEQYF
TRBV6-5	TRBJ1-6	.	few	TGTGCCAGCGCGGCAGGGTCCTCACCCCTCCACTTT	CASAAGSSPLHF
TRBV7-3	TRBJ2-7	.	.	TGTGCCAGCAGCCCCTCTTCCTACGAGCAGTACTTC	CASSPSSYEQYF
TRBV5-8	TRBJ1-1	.	.	TGTGCCAGCAGCTTGGGACGGTATGAAGCTTTCTTT	CASSLGRYEAFF
TRBV5-1	TRBJ1-1	.	.	TGCGCCAGCAGCTTCGGCCAGGGGTTATCTGAAGCTTTCTTT	CASSFGQGLSEAFF
TRBV4-1	TRBJ2-1	.	.	TGCGCCAGCAGCCAAGATCCGAGGAATGAGCAGTTCTTC	CASSQDPRNEQFF
TRBV19	TRBJ1-6	.	.	TGTGCCAGTAGGTCAACAAGACAGAGCTCCTATAATTCACCCCTCCACTTT	CASRSTRQSSYNSPLHF
TRBV5-4	TRBJ2-7	TRBD2	.	TGTGCCAGCAGCACAGAGCGGGGGGTAACCTACGAGCAGTACTTC	CASSTERGVTYEQYF
TRBV2	TRBJ2-3	TRBD2	.	TGTGCCAGCAGAACCATAGCGGGAGATGGCACAGATACGCAGTATTTT	CASRTIAGDGTDTQYF
TRBV7-3	TRBJ2-5	TRBD1	.	TGTGCCAGCAGCTTAAAAGGACAGGGTCAAGAGACCCAGTACTTC	CASSLKGQGQETQYF
TRBV5-4	TRBJ1-2	.	.	TGTGCCAGCAGCTCACCTACCCAGGGGGGCTACACCTTC	CASSSPTQGGYTF